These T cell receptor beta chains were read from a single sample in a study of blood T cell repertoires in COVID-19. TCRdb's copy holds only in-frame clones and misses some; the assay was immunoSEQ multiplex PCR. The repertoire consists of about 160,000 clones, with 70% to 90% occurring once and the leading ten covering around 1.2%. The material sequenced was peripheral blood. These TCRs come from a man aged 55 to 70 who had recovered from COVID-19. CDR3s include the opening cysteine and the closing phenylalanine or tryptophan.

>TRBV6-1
CASSEAQSYEQYF
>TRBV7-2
CASSSDSVAREQFF
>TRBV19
CASSIRPGTGVGSPLHF
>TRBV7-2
CASSLRTGNVGGNYGYTF
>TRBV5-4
CASSLSRGRSDTQYF
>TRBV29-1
CSGSDRGTKGYTF
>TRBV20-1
CSASPPQAPYSNQPQHF
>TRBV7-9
CASSSGGGASTDTQYF
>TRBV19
CASSIQGEVNTEAFF
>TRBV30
CALTGQPTDTQYF